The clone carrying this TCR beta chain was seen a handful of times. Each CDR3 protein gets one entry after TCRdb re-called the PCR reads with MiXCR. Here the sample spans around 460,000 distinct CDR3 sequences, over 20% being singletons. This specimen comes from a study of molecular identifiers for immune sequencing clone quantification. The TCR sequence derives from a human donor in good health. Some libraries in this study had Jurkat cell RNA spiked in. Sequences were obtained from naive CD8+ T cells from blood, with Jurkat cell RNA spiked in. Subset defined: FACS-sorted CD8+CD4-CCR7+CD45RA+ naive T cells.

CDR3: CASKPTSGGYYEQYF. As DNA, the CDR3 is TGTGCCAGCAAACCGACTAGCGGAGGATACTACGAGCAGTACTTC. The gene calls are TRBV6-2 or TRBV6-3 and TRBJ2-7; 9 positions match TRBD2. This CDR3 has 15 amino acids. V was pared by 7 bases and J by 3 bases, with 10 bases of the junction left unmatched. Per germline, CDR1 MNHEY and CDR2 SVGEGT.